This T cell receptor (beta chain) was sequenced during a study of breast tumors, draining lymph nodes, adjacent tissues. From the multiplex PCR reads, TCRdb called clonotypes with MiXCR, one entry per CDR3 protein. The sample lists approximately 90,000 distinct CDR3 sequences, around 29% occurring once. The V gene's germline CDR1 is SGHKS and CDR2 YYEKEE (reference sequence). This CDR3 has 15 amino acids. With 1 base clipped from V and 6 bases from J, the junction kept 5 bases outside the gene matches. This clonotype has at least ten counts. Breast cancer patients provided tissue from their axillary draining lymph nodes.

The rearrangement joins TRBV5-5 to TRBJ2-7; 12 bases line up with TRBD1. The clonotype comes from a female donor with breast cancer. Some clones in this sample may be carry-over from other donors' samples. Sequencing input: axillary lymph node tissue. Here the CDR3 reads CASSLWDRGRREQYF. Written as DNA, the CDR3 is TGTGCCAGCAGCTTGTGGGACAGGGGGCGTCGCGAGCAGTACTTC.